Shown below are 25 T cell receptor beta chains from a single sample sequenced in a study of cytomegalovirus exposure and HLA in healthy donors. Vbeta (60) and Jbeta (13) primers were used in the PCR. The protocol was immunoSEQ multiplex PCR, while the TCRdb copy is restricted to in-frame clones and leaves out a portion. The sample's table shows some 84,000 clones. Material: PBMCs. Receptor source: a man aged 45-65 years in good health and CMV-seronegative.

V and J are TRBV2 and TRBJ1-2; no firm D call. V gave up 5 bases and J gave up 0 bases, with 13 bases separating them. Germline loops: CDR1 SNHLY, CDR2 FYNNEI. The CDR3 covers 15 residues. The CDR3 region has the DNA TGTGCCAGCAGTCCCTCCCCGACATCTAACTATGGCTACACCTTC. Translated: CASSPSPTSNYGYTF.

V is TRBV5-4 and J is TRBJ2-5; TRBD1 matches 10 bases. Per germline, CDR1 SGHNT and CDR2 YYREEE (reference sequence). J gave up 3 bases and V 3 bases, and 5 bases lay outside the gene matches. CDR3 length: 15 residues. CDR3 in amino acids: CASSSVTGGEETQYF. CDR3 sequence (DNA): TGTGCCAGCAGCTCGGTGACAGGGGGCGAAGAGACCCAGTACTTC.

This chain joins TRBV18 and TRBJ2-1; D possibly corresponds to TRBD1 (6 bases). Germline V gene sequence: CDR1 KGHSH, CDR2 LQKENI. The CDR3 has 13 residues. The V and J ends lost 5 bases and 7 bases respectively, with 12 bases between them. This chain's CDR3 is CASSMKRGNEQFF. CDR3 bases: TGTGCCAGCTCAATGAAAAGGGGGAATGAGCAGTTCTTC.

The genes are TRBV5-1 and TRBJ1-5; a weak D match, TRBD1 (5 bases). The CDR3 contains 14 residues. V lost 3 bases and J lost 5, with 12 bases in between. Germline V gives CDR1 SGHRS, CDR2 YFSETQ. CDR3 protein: CASSWGEGDQPQHF. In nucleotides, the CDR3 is TGCGCCAGCAGCTGGGGGGAGGGCGATCAGCCCCAGCATTTT.

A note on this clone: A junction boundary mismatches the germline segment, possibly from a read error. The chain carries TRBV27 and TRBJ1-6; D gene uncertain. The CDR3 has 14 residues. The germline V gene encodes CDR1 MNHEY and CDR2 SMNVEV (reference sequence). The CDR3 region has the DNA TGTACCAGCAGTGGGCTTGCTTATAATTCACCCCTCCACTTT. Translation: CTSSGLAYNSPLHF.

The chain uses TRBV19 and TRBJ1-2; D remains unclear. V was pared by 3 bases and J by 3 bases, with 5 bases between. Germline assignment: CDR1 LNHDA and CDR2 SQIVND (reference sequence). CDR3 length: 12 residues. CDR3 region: CASSITDYGYTF. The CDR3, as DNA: TGTGCCAGTAGTATCACAGACTATGGCTACACCTTC. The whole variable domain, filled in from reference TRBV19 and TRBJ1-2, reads DGGITQSPKYLFRKEGQNVTLSCEQNLNHDAMYWYRQDPGQGLRLIYYSQIVNDFQKGDIAEGYSVSREKKESFPLTVTSAQKNPTAFYLCASSITDYGYTFGSGTRLTVV.

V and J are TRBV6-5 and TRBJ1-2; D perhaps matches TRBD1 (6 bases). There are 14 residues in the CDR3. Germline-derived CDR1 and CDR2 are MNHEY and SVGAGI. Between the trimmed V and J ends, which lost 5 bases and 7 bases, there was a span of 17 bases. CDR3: CASSPTTGQFGYTF. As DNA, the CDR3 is TGTGCCAGCAGTCCTACCACAGGACAGTTTGGCTACACCTTC.

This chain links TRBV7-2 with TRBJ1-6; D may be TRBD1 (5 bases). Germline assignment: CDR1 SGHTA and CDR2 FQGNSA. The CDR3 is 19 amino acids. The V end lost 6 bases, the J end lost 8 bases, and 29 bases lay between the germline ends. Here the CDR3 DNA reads TGTGCCAGCAGATTCACCGGGACTGCCAAAGAGAGTATGCATTCACCCCTCCACTTT. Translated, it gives CASRFTGTAKESMHSPLHF.

CDR3 nucleotide sequence: TGTGCCAGCAGCCAAAGACAGGGTGGGGAAAAACTGTTTTTT. Amino acids: CASSQRQGGEKLFF. This chain links TRBV7-2 with TRBJ1-4, with TRBD1 identical over 7 bases. V shed 5 bases and J 8 bases; nucleotides not matched to a gene: 8. Germline assignment: CDR1 SGHTA and CDR2 FQGNSA. The CDR3 is made up of 14 amino acids. The entire variable domain, with the rest obtained from reference TRBV7-2 and TRBJ1-4, is as follows: GAGVSQSPSNKVTEKGKDVELRCDPISGHTALYWYRQSLGQGLEFLIYFQGNSAPDKSGLPSDRFSAERTGGSVSTLTIQRTQQEDSAVYLCASSQRQGGEKLFFGSGTQLSVL.

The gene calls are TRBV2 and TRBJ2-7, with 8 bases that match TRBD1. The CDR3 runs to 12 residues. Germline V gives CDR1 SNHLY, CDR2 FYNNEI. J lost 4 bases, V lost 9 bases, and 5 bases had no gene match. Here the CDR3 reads CASRTGSYEQYF. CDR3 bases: TGTGCCAGTCGGACAGGGAGTTACGAGCAGTACTTC.

CDR3 loop: CASSYSTGTHGYTF. The CDR3 nucleotides read TGTGCCAGCAGTTACTCGACAGGGACCCATGGCTACACCTTC. The J gene is TRBJ1-2, the V gene TRBV6-6; 7 bases are shared with TRBD1. CDR3 length equals 14 residues. V lost 0 bases, J lost 6 bases, and 4 bases stayed unmatched. Germline lookup yields CDR1 MNHNY and CDR2 SVGAGI (reference sequence).

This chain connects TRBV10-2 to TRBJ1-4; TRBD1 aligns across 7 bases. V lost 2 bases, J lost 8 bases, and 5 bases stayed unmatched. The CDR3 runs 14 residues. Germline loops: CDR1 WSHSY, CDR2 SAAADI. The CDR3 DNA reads TGCGCCAGCAGTGAGGTCCCCAGGGGGGAAAAACTGTTTTTT. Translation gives CASSEVPRGEKLFF.

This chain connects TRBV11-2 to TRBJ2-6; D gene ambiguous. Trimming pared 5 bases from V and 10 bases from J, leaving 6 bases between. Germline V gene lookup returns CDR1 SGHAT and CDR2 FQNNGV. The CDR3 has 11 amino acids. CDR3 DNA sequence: TGTGCCAGCAGCCCCAAAAACGTCCTGACTTTC. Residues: CASSPKNVLTF.

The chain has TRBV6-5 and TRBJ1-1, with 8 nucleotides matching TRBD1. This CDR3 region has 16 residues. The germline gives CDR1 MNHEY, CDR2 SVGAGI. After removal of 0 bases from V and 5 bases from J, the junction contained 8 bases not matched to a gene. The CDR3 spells CASSYSCQGACTEAFF. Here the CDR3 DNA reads TGTGCCAGCAGTTACTCGTGTCAGGGGGCCTGTACTGAAGCTTTCTTT.

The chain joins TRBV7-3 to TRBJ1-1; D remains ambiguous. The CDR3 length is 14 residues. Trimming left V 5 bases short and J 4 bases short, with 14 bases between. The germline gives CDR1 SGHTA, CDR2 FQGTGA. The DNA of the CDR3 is TGTGCCAGCAGCATTACCGGGGTGAGCACTGAAGCTTTCTTT. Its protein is CASSITGVSTEAFF.

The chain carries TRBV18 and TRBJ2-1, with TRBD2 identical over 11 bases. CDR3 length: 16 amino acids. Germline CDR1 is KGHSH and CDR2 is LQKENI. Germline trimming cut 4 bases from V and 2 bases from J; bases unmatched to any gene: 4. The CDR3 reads CASSRSSGGTYNEQFF. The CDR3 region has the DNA TGTGCCAGCTCACGCTCTAGCGGGGGGACCTACAATGAGCAGTTCTTC.

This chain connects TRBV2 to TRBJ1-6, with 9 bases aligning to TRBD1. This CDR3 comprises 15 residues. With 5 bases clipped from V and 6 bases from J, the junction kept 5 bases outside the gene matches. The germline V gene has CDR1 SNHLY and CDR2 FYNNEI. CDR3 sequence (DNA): TGTGCCAGCAGTACAACGGGACAGGGTAATTCACCCCTCCACTTT. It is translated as CASSTTGQGNSPLHF.

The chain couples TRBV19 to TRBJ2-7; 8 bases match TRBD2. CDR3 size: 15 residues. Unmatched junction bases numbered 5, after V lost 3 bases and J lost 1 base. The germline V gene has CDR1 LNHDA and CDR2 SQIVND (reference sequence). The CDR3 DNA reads TGTGCCAGTAGTATTGAAGCGGGGGTTTCCTACGAGCAGTACTTC. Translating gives CASSIEAGVSYEQYF.

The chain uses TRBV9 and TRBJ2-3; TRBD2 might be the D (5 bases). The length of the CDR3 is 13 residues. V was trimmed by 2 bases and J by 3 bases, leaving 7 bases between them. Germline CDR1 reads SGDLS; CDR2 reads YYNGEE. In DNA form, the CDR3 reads TGTGCCAGCAGCGTTGGCGGGACAGATACGCAGTATTTT. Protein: CASSVGGTDTQYF. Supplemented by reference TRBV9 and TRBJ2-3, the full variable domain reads DSGVTQTPKHLITATGQRVTLRCSPRSGDLSVYWYQQSLDQGLQFLIQYYNGEERAKGNILERFSAQQFPDLHSELNLSSLELGDSALYFCASSVGGTDTQYFGPGTRLTVL.

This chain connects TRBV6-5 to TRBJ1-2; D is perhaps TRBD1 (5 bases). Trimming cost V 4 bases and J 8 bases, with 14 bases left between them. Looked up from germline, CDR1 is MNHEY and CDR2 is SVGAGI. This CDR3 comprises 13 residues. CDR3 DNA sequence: TGTGCCAGCAGTTGGGGGGAAGCCTCCGGCTACACCTTC. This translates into CASSWGEASGYTF.

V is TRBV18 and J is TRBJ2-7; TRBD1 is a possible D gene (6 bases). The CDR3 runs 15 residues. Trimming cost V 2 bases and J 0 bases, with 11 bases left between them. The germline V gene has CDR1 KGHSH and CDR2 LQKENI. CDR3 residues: CASSPGWTDSYEQYF. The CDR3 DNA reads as TGTGCCAGCTCACCAGGATGGACAGACTCCTACGAGCAGTACTTC.

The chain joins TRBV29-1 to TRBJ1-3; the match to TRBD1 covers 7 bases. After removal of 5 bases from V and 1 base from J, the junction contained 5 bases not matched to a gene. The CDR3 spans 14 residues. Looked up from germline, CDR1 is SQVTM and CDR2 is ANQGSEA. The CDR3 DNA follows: TGCAGCGTTCCAGGGGGTGGATCTGGAAACACCATATATTTT. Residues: CSVPGGGSGNTIYF.

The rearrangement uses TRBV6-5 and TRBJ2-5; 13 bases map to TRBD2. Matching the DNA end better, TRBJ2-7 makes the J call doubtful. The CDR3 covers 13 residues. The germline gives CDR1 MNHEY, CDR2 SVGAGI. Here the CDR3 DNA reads TGTGCCAGCAGCGGACTAGCGGGGGCCGAGCAGTACTTC. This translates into CASSGLAGAEQYF.

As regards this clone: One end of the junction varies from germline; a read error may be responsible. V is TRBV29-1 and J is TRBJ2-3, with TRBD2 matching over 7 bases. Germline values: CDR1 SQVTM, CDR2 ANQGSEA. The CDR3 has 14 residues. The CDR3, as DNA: TGCAGCGTTGGGGCCGGGGGGAGCACAGGTACGCAGTATTTT. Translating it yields CSVGAGGSTGTQYF.

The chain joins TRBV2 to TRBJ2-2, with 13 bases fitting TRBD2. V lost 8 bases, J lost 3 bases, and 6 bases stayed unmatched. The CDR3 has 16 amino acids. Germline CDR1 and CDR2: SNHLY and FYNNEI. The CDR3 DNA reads TGTGCCAGCGGAGGGACTAGCGGGGTGGACACCGGGGAGCTGTTTTTT. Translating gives CASGGTSGVDTGELFF.